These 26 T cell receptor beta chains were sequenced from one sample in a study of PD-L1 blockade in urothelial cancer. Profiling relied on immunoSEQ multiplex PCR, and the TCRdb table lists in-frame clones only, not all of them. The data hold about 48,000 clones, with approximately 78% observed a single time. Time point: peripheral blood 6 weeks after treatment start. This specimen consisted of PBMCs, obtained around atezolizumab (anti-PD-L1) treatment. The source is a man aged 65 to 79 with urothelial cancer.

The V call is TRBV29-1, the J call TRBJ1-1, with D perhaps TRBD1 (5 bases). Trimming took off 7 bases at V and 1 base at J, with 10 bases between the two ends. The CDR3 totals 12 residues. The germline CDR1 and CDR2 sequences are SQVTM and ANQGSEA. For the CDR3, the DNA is TGCAGCGCTGGACATCCGAACACTGAAGCTTTCTTT. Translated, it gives CSAGHPNTEAFF.

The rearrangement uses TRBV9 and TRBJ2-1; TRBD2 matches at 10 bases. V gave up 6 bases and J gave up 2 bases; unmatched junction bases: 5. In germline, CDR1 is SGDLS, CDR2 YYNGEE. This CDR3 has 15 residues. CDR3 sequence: CASTPTSGAYNEQFF. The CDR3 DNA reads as TGTGCCAGCACCCCAACTAGCGGGGCCTACAATGAGCAGTTCTTC. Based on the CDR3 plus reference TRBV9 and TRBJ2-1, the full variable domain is DSGVTQTPKHLITATGQRVTLRCSPRSGDLSVYWYQQSLDQGLQFLIQYYNGEERAKGNILERFSAQQFPDLHSELNLSSLELGDSALYFCASTPTSGAYNEQFFGPGTRLTVL.

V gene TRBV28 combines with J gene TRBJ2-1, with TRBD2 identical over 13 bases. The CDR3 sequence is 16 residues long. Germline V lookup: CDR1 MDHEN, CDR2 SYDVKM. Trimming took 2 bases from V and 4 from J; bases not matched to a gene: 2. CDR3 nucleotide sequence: TGTGCCAGCAGTTTAGGACTAGCGGGAGTTTACAATGAGCAGTTCTTC. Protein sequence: CASSLGLAGVYNEQFF.

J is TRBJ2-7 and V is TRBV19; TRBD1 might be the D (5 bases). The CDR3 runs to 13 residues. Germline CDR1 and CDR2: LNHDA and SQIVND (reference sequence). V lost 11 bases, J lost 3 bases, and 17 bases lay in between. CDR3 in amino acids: CASQAADGYEQYF. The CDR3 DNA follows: TGTGCCTCACAGGCGGCAGACGGCTACGAGCAGTACTTC.

CDR3 in DNA: TGTGCCAGCAGCCTACAGGGTCGAACTGAAGCTTTCTTT. The encoded protein is CASSLQGRTEAFF. J is TRBJ1-1 and V is TRBV6-1, with TRBD1 as a possible D gene (6 bases). Trimming stripped 6 bases from V and 5 bases from J, with 13 bases between. The CDR3 loop spans 13 amino acids. Germline V CDR1 and CDR2: MNHNS, SASEGT.

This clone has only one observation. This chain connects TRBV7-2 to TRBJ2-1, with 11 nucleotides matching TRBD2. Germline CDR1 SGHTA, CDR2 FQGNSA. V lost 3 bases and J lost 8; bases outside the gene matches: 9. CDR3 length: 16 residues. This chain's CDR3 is CASSLTSGNLEDEQFF. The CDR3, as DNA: TGTGCCAGCAGCTTGACTAGCGGGAATCTTGAGGATGAGCAGTTCTTC.

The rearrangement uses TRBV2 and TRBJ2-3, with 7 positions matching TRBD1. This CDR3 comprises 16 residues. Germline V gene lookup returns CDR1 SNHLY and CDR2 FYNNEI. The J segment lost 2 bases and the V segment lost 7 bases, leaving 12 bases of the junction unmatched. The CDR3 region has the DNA TGTGCCAGCACCTTAGACAGGGTAATTTTCACAGATACGCAGTATTTT. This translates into CASTLDRVIFTDTQYF.

This CDR3 is CASSTDRSGYTF. In nucleotides, the CDR3 is TGCGCCAGCAGCACCGACAGGAGCGGCTACACCTTC. The chain carries TRBV5-1 and TRBJ1-2, with a weak D call TRBD1 (6 bases). The CDR3 is 12 residues long. V was trimmed by 4 bases and J by 8 bases, leaving 12 bases between them. Germline V CDR1 and CDR2: SGHRS, YFSETQ.

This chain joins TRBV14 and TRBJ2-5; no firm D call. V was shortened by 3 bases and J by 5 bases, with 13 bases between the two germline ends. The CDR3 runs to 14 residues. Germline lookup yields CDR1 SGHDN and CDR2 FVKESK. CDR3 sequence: CASSQSPGWETQYF. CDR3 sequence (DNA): TGTGCCAGCAGCCAGAGTCCGGGTTGGGAGACCCAGTACTTC.

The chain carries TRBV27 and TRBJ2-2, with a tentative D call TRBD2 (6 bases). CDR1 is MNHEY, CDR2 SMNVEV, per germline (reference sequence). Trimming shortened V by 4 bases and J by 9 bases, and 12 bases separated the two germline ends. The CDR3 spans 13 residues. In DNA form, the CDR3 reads TGTGCCAGCAGTTACCCCCTAGCGCGGGAGCTGTTTTTT. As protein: CASSYPLARELFF.

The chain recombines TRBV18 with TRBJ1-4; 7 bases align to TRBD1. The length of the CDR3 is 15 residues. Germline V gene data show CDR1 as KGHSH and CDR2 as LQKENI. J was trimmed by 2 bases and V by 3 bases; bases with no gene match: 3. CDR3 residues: CASSPTGPTNEKLFF. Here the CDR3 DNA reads TGTGCCAGCTCACCGACAGGGCCCACTAATGAAAAACTGTTTTTT.

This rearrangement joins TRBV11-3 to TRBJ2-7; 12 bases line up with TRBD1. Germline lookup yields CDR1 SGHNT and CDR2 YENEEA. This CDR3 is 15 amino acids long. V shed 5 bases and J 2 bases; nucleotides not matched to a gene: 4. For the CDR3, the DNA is TGTGCCAGCAGCCCCGGGACAGGGGGCCCCTACGAGCAGTACTTC. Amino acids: CASSPGTGGPYEQYF.

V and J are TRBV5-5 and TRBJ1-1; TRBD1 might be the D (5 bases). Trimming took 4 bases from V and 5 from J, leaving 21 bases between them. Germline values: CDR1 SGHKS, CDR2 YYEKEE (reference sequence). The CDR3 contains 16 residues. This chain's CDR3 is CASSPGVAGRKTEAFF. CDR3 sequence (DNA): TGTGCCAGCAGCCCGGGGGTGGCAGGACGGAAGACTGAAGCTTTCTTT.

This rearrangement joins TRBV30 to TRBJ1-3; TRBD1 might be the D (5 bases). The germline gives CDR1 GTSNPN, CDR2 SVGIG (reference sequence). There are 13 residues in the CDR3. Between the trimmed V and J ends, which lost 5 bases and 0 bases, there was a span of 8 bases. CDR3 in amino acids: CAWARDSGNTIYF. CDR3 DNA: TGTGCCTGGGCCAGGGACTCTGGAAACACCATATATTTT.

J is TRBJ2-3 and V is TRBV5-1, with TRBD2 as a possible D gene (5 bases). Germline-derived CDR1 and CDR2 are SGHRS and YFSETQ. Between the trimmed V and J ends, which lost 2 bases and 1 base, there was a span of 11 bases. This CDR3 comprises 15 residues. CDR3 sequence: CASSLAGGGTDTQYF. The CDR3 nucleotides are TGCGCCAGCAGCTTAGCCGGAGGCGGCACAGATACGCAGTATTTT.

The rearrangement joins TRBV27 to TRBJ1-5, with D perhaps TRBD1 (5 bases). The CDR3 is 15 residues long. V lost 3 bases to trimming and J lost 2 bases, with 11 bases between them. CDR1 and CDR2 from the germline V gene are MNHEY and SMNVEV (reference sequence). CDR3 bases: TGTGCCAGCAGTTTCCAGGGAAGGGGCAATCAGCCCCAGCATTTT. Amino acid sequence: CASSFQGRGNQPQHF.

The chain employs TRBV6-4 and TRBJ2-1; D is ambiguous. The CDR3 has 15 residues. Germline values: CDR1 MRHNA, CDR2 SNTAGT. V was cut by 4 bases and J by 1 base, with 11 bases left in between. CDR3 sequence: CASSVDMLSYNEQFF. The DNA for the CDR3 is TGTGCCAGCAGTGTTGACATGCTGTCCTACAATGAGCAGTTCTTC.

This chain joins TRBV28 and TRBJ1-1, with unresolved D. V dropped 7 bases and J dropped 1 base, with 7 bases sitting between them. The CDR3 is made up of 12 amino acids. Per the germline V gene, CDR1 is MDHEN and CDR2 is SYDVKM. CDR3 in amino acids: CASKNTNTEAFF. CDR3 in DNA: TGTGCCAGCAAAAACACGAACACTGAAGCTTTCTTT.

Written as DNA, the CDR3 is TGTGCCAGCAGCTTGGAATCCACTAACTATGGCTACACCTTC. It specifies CASSLESTNYGYTF. This sequence joins TRBV5-5 and TRBJ1-2; unclear D gene. Trimming took off 0 bases at V and 0 bases at J, with 6 bases between the two ends. The CDR3 loop spans 14 amino acids. CDR1 and CDR2 (germline): SGHKS, YYEKEE (reference sequence). The whole variable domain, filled in from reference TRBV5-5 and TRBJ1-2, reads DAGVTQSPTHLIKTRGQQVTLRCSPISGHKSVSWYQQVLGQGPQFIFQYYEKEERGRGNFPDRFSARQFPNYSSELNVNALLLGDSALYLCASSLESTNYGYTFGSGTRLTVV.

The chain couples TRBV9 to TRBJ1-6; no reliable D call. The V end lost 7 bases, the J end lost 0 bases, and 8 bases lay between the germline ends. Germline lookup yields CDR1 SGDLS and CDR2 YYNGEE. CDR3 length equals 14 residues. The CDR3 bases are TGTGCCAGCTCGACAAGCTCCTATAATTCACCCCTCCACTTT. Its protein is CASSTSSYNSPLHF.

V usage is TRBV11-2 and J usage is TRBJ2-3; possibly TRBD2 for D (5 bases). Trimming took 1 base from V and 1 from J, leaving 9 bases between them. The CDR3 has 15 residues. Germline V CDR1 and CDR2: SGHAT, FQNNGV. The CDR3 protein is CASSLGPGGTDTQYF. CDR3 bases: TGTGCCAGCAGCTTAGGGCCCGGGGGCACAGATACGCAGTATTTT.

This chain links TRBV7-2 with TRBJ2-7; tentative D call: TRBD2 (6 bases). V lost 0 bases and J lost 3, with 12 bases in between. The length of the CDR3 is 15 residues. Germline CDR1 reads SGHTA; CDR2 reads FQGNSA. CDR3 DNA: TGTGCCAGCAGCTTAGCGTCGGGACTGCACTACGAGCAGTACTTC. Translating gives CASSLASGLHYEQYF. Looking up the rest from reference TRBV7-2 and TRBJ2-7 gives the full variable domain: GAGVSQSPSNKVTEKGKDVELRCDPISGHTALYWYRQSLGQGLEFLIYFQGNSAPDKSGLPSDRFSAERTGGSVSTLTIQRTQQEDSAVYLCASSLASGLHYEQYFGPGTRLTVT.

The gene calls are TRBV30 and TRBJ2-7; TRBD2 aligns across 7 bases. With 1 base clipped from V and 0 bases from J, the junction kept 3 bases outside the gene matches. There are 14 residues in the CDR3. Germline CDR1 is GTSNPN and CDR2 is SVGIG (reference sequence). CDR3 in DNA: TGTGCCTGGAGTGGATTAGCGGGCTCCTACGAGCAGTACTTC. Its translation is CAWSGLAGSYEQYF.

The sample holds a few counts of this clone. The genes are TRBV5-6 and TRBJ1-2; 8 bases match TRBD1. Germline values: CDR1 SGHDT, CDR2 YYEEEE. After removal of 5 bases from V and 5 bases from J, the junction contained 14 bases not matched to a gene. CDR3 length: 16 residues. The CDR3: CASSLYSRGHRYGYTF. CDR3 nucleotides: TGTGCCAGCAGTTTATATTCCAGGGGGCATCGATATGGCTACACCTTC.

CDR3 sequence reads: CAWTQGHGYTF. The CDR3 DNA reads TGTGCCTGGACGCAGGGCCATGGCTACACCTTC. This chain joins TRBV30 and TRBJ1-2, with D tentatively TRBD1 (5 bases). V lost 4 bases and J lost 6, with 9 bases in between. Germline V CDR1 and CDR2: GTSNPN, SVGIG (reference sequence). This CDR3 is 11 amino acids long. Full variable domain (missing parts from reference TRBV30 and TRBJ1-2): SQTIHQWPATLVQPVGSPLSLECTVEGTSNPNLYWYRQAAGRGLQLLFYSVGIGQISSEVPQNLSASRPQDRQFILSSKKLLLSDSGFYLCAWTQGHGYTFGSGTRLTVV.

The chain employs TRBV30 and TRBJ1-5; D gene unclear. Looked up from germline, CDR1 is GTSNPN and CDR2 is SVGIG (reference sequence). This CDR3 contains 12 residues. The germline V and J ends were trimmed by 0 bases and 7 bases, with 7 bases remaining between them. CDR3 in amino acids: CAWSVYRQPQHF. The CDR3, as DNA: TGTGCCTGGAGTGTTTACCGGCAGCCCCAGCATTTT.